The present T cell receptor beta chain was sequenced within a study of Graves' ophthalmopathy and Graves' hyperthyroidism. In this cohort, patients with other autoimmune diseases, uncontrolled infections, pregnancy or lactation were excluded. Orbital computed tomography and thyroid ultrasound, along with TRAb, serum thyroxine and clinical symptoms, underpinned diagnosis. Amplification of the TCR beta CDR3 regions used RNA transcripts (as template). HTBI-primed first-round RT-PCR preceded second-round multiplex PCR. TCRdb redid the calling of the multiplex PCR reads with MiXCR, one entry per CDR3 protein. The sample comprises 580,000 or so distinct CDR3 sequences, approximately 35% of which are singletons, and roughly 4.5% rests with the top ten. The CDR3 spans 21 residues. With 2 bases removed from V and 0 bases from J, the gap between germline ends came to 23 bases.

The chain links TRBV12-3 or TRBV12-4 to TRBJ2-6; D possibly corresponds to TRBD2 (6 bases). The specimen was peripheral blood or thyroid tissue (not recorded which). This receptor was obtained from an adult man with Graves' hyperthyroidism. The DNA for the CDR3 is TGTGCCAGCAGTTTATCGTACCGCGGGACTGCATCGACCTCTGGGGCCAACGTCCTGACTTTC. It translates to CASSLSYRGTASTSGANVLTF.